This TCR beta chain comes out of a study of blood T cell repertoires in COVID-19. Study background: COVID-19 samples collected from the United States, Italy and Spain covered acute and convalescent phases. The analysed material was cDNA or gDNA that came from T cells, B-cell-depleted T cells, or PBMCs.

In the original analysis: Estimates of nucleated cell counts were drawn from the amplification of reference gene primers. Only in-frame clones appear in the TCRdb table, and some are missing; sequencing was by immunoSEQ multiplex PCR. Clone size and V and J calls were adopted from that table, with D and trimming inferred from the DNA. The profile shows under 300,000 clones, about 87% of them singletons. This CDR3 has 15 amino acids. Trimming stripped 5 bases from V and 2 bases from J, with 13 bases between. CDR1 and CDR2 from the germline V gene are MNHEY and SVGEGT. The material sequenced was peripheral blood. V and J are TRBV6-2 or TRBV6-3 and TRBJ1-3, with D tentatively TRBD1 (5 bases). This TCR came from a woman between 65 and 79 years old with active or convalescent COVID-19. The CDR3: CASSRDYRTGNTIYF. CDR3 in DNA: TGTGCCAGCAGTCGGGACTACCGAACTGGAAACACCATATATTTT.